One and the same sample provided the 25 T cell receptor beta chains below, sequenced in a study of T cell repertoires in cytomegalovirus infection. TCRdb independently ran MiXCR on the reads; one entry per CDR3 protein. The sample has about 680,000 distinct CDR3 sequences, 20% to 25% seen once. Sample: CD8+ T cells from PBMCs. The receptors were gathered from a human donor in good health (CMV status not recorded). Some clones in this sample may be carry-over from other donors' samples.

The genes are TRBV25-1 and TRBJ2-5, with TRBD1 identical over 9 bases. Looked up from germline, CDR1 is MGHDK and CDR2 is SYGVNS. The CDR3 runs to 14 residues. The V and J ends lost 2 bases and 5 bases, in that order; junction bases with no gene match: 3. CDR3 sequence: CASSETGGLETQYF. The DNA for the CDR3 is TGTGCCAGCAGTGAAACAGGGGGCTTGGAGACCCAGTACTTC.

The CDR3 here is CASGLVQSGFEQYF. In DNA, the CDR3 is TGTGCTAGTGGTTTGGTACAATCAGGGTTCGAGCAGTACTTC. The V call is TRBV12-5, the J call TRBJ2-7, with TRBD1 as a possible D gene (5 bases). Trimming left V 0 bases short and J 6 bases short, with 12 bases between. The CDR3 has 14 residues. Germline V gene lookup returns CDR1 LGHNT and CDR2 FRNRAP.

This clonotype turned up a few times. The V gene is TRBV4-2, the J gene TRBJ2-3, with TRBD2 identical over 13 bases. The length of the CDR3 is 21 residues. The germline V gene has CDR1 LGHNA and CDR2 YNFKEQ. Losses at the gene ends were 5 bases for V and 0 bases for J; bases not matched to a gene: 17. This CDR3 reads CASSSFGLWTSGGRSTDTQYF. The CDR3 region has the DNA TGTGCCAGCAGCTCTTTTGGACTCTGGACTAGCGGGGGCCGTAGCACAGATACGCAGTATTTT.

This clonotype was detected only a few times. This chain joins TRBV5-4 and TRBJ1-1; D is uncertain. The germline V and J ends were trimmed by 0 bases and 5 bases, with 11 bases remaining between them. This CDR3 spans 14 amino acids. Germline loops: CDR1 SGHNT, CDR2 YYREEE (reference sequence). The CDR3 sequence: CASSLVLASTEAFF. DNA for the CDR3: TGTGCCAGCAGCTTGGTTTTAGCTAGTACTGAAGCTTTCTTT. Full variable domain (missing parts from reference TRBV5-4 and TRBJ1-1): ETGVTQSPTHLIKTRGQQVTLRCSSQSGHNTVSWYQQALGQGPQFIFQYYREEENGRGNFPPRFSGLQFPNYSSELNVNALELDDSALYLCASSLVLASTEAFFGQGTRLTVV.

This clonotype showed up many times. The chain recombines TRBV7-9 with TRBJ2-1; 7 bases map to TRBD1. The CDR3 is 20 residues long. Losses at the gene ends were 3 bases for V and 0 bases for J; bases not matched to a gene: 17. The V gene's germline CDR1 is SEHNR and CDR2 FQNEAQ (reference sequence). CDR3 amino acids: CASSFPSGQTNFPSYNEQFF. CDR3 bases: TGTGCCAGCAGCTTCCCCTCGGGACAGACTAACTTTCCCTCCTACAATGAGCAGTTCTTC.

This rearrangement joins TRBV14 to TRBJ2-2; D may be TRBD1 (5 bases). The CDR3 spans 15 residues. V lost 4 bases, J lost 6 bases, and 15 bases lay in between. In germline, CDR1 is SGHDN, CDR2 FVKESK. CDR3 protein: CASSLRGRGAGELFF. The CDR3 DNA reads as TGTGCCAGCAGCCTAAGGGGAAGGGGCGCCGGGGAGCTGTTTTTT.

In regard to this clonotype: A clone one base away is much larger, so this may be a read error. The chain recombines TRBV7-6 with TRBJ1-5; TRBD1 matches 9 bases. The CDR3 has 15 amino acids. J was trimmed by 3 bases and V by 5 bases; bases with no gene match: 5. Germline V lookup: CDR1 SGHVS, CDR2 FNYEAQ. This CDR3 is CASSPWTGDNQPQHF. The DNA for the CDR3 is TGTGCCAGCAGCCCCTGGACAGGGGACAATCAGCCCCAGCATTTT. Combining the CDR3 with reference TRBV7-6 and TRBJ1-5 gives the whole variable domain GAGVSQSPRYKVTKRGQDVALRCDPISGHVSLYWYRQALGQGPEFLTYFNYEAQQDKSGLPNDRFSAERPEGSISTLTIQRTEQRDSAMYRCASSPWTGDNQPQHFGDGTRLSIL.

CDR3 residues: CASSADRVGAEAFF. In DNA form, the CDR3 reads TGTGCCAGCAGTGCGGACAGGGTTGGGGCTGAAGCTTTCTTT. V usage is TRBV28 and J usage is TRBJ1-1; 8 nucleotides align to TRBD1. This CDR3 is built from 14 residues. The V gene's germline CDR1 is MDHEN and CDR2 SYDVKM. V shed 5 bases and J 6 bases; nucleotides not matched to a gene: 8. The variable domain in full, with the rest retrieved from reference TRBV28 and TRBJ1-1, is DVKVTQSSRYLVKRTGEKVFLECVQDMDHENMFWYRQDPGLGLRLIYFSYDVKMKEKGDIPEGYSVSREKKERFSLILESASTNQTSMYLCASSADRVGAEAFFGQGTRLTVV.

This clonotype has a handful of counts. The rearrangement uses TRBV4-1 and TRBJ1-5; D ambiguous. The length of the CDR3 is 14 residues. Trimming left V 0 bases short and J 2 bases short, with 5 bases between. Germline V gene data show CDR1 as MGHRA and CDR2 as YSYEKL. As DNA, the CDR3 is TGCGCCAGCAGCCAAGATAAGGGCAATCAGCCCCAGCATTTT. It translates to CASSQDKGNQPQHF.

The chain links TRBV25-1 to TRBJ1-1, with TRBD1 as a possible D gene (6 bases). This CDR3 contains 13 residues. Trimming pared 5 bases from V and 6 bases from J, leaving 13 bases between. From germline, CDR1 is MGHDK and CDR2 SYGVNS. This chain's CDR3 is CASSWWGGAEAFF. Written as DNA, the CDR3 is TGTGCCAGCAGTTGGTGGGGGGGCGCTGAAGCTTTCTTT.

The table lists this clonotype with a few counts. This chain connects TRBV10-3 to TRBJ2-3; D ambiguous. This CDR3 is built from 15 residues. Per germline, CDR1 ENHRY and CDR2 SYGVKD. Trimming took 0 bases from V and 5 from J, leaving 12 bases between them. Here the CDR3 reads CAISESWGSQDTQYF. CDR3 nucleotides: TGTGCCATCAGTGAGTCCTGGGGTTCCCAAGATACGCAGTATTTT.

In the case of this clonotype: This may arise from a read error, as a much more abundant clone is one base away. For the CDR3, the DNA is TGTGCCAGCAGTTTCGCGTCTGGAACCCAGAATACGCAGTATTTT. Translated: CASSFASGTQNTQYF. The gene calls are TRBV6-1 and TRBJ2-3; the D is unclear. This CDR3 has 15 amino acids. V lost 5 bases and J 7 bases, leaving 19 bases between the germline ends. Germline CDR1 reads MNHNS; CDR2 reads SASEGT.

This chain joins TRBV19 and TRBJ2-2; D is unresolved. The V gene's germline CDR1 is LNHDA and CDR2 SQIVND (reference sequence). Trimming took 5 bases from V and 7 from J, leaving 11 bases between them. This CDR3 is 13 amino acids long. This chain's CDR3 is CASSEPLIGELFF. DNA of the CDR3: TGTGCCAGTAGTGAACCCCTTATCGGGGAGCTGTTTTTT.

This clonotype was counted only a few times. The genes are TRBV7-9 and TRBJ2-7; D gene ambiguous. Germline CDR1 and CDR2: SEHNR and FQNEAQ (reference sequence). CDR3 size: 13 residues. Trimming pared 1 base from V and 5 bases from J, leaving 9 bases between. The CDR3 region is CASSLGPRDEQYV. The CDR3 DNA is TGTGCCAGCAGCTTAGGGCCCCGGGACGAGCAGTACGTC.

The chain joins TRBV9 to TRBJ2-7; D remains unclear. The CDR3 runs 13 residues. The germline gives CDR1 SGDLS, CDR2 YYNGEE. Trimming removed 2 bases at V and 2 bases at J, with 8 bases between. CDR3 residues: CASSVYGPYEQYF. CDR3 sequence (DNA): TGTGCCAGCAGCGTCTACGGTCCCTACGAGCAGTACTTC.

The chain couples TRBV5-6 to TRBJ2-3; a possible D gene is TRBD2 (5 bases). V dropped 1 base and J dropped 5 bases, with 11 bases sitting between them. CDR1 is SGHDT and CDR2 is YYEEEE in the germline V gene. The CDR3 is 14 residues long. In nucleotides, the CDR3 is TGTGCCAGCAGCTTGTCCGGGATTGGAGATACGCAGTATTTT. Its translation: CASSLSGIGDTQYF.

Turning to this clonotype: This may arise from a read error, as a much more abundant clone is one base away. V is TRBV6-1 and J is TRBJ2-7; 8 bases fit TRBD1. The CDR3 is made up of 17 amino acids. Germline V gene data show CDR1 as MNHNS and CDR2 as SASEGT. V lost 8 bases and J lost 0; bases outside the gene matches: 15. The CDR3 loop reads CASRYAGQEEGSYEQYF. CDR3 in DNA: TGTGCCAGCCGTTACGCGGGACAGGAAGAAGGCTCCTACGAGCAGTACTTC.

V is TRBV6-5 and J is TRBJ1-1, with a tentative D call TRBD1 (5 bases). From germline, CDR1 is MNHEY and CDR2 SVGAGI. CDR3 length: 14 residues. Trimming left V 2 bases short and J 4 bases short, with 11 bases between. The CDR3 loop reads CASSYRGPGTEAFF. CDR3 DNA sequence: TGTGCCAGCAGTTACAGGGGACCTGGCACTGAAGCTTTCTTT.

This clonotype has at least ten counts. The V and J genes are TRBV11-2 and TRBJ2-1, with 10 nucleotides matching TRBD2. Germline CDR1 reads SGHAT; CDR2 reads FQNNGV. The CDR3 is made up of 16 amino acids. V shed 0 bases and J 5 bases; nucleotides not matched to a gene: 4. The CDR3 spells CASSLEASGGNNEQFF. CDR3 nucleotides: TGTGCCAGCAGCTTAGAGGCTAGCGGGGGAAACAATGAGCAGTTCTTC.

The sample holds many counts of this clonotype. The J gene is TRBJ2-3, the V gene TRBV7-8; weak D call: TRBD2 (6 bases). The CDR3 spans 12 residues. CDR1 is SGHVS and CDR2 is FQNEAQ in the germline V gene. Trimming took 10 bases from V and 4 from J, leaving 12 bases between them. CDR3 in amino acids: CATAGGSDTQYF. CDR3 DNA: TGTGCCACCGCTGGGGGGTCAGATACGCAGTATTTT.

The CDR3 bases are TGTGCCAGCAGCCGGACCGGGACAGGGTTTTCTGTACGGACGGACACTGAAGCTTTCTTT. Its protein is CASSRTGTGFSVRTDTEAFF. The chain employs TRBV4-2 and TRBJ1-1; the match to TRBD1 covers 9 bases. The CDR3 is 20 amino acids. Trimming cost V 4 bases and J 3 bases; bases outside gene matches: 21. CDR1 is LGHNA and CDR2 is YNFKEQ in the germline V gene.

This clonotype was observed many times. V is TRBV7-2 and J is TRBJ2-1, with 8 bases matching TRBD2. This CDR3 has 16 residues. The V segment lost 4 bases and the J segment 0 bases; nucleotides outside the gene matches: 5. Germline V gene sequence: CDR1 SGHTA, CDR2 FQGNSA. The CDR3 is CASSSIAGSSYNEQFF. DNA of the CDR3: TGTGCCAGCAGCTCCATAGCGGGGAGCTCCTACAATGAGCAGTTCTTC.

This clonotype was observed a handful of times. This rearrangement joins TRBV29-1 to TRBJ2-4, with no clear D. The ends were cut back, 0 bases at V and 9 bases at J, with 12 bases in the middle. Per germline, CDR1 SQVTM and CDR2 ANQGSEA. The CDR3 sequence is 13 residues long. The chain's CDR3 is CSVEDGGPGIQYF. The DNA of the CDR3 is TGCAGCGTTGAAGATGGTGGGCCTGGCATTCAGTACTTC.

This clonotype was seen a few times. V gene TRBV6-2 or TRBV6-3 combines with J gene TRBJ2-2; tentatively, D is TRBD1 (6 bases). Looked up from germline, CDR1 is MNHEY and CDR2 is SVGEGT. This CDR3 comprises 15 residues. Deletions cut 10 bases from V and 5 bases from J, with 20 bases between. Written as DNA, the CDR3 is TGTGCCATCACGGACACAGGGCCGGGTACCGGGGAGCTGTTTTTT. This gives the protein CAITDTGPGTGELFF.

This clonotype was observed a handful of times. The rearrangement uses TRBV3-1 and TRBJ1-1; D is unresolved. The CDR3 covers 12 residues. In germline, CDR1 is LGHDT, CDR2 YNNKEL (reference sequence). For the CDR3, the DNA is TGTGCGGTGGGGTTTCCGAACACTGAAGCTTTCTTT. This translates into CAVGFPNTEAFF. Combining the CDR3 with reference TRBV3-1 and TRBJ1-1 gives the whole variable domain DTAVSQTPKYLVTQMGNDKSIKCEQNLGHDTMYWYKQDSKKFLKIMFSYNNKELIINETVPNRFSPKSPDKAHLNLHINSLELGDSAVYFCAVGFPNTEAFFGQGTRLTVV.